This TCR beta chain was observed in a study of T-cell reconstitution after alpha-beta-depleted transplantation in children (dated by TCRdb to the mid-2010s). Context from the whole study: Using TCR repertoire profiling, the study followed T-cell immune reconstitution in a quantitative way in children after TCRalphabeta/CD19-depleted allogeneic hematopoietic cell transplantation.

The CDR3 covers 12 residues, taking in both the cysteine and the valine. The only DNA kept is the CDR3, 36 bases in frame from the first base. The germline V gene (reference sequence) yields DFQATT for CDR1 and SNEGSKA for CDR2. V is cut by 3 bases and J by 6 bases, and the space between the germline ends is 12 bases. This clonotype was detected many times. Its antigen specificity is not known. No much larger clone exists at a distance of one base, and base qualities are not known. The library was produced with PCR. Sequencing relied on an Illumina HiSeq 2500. TCR libraries were prepared with molecular barcoding, using unique molecular identifiers to normalize TCRbeta repertoire quantification. The raw public data were reprocessed by TCRdb itself: fastp quality trimming at Q25, MiXCR clonotype calling, in-frame beta chains only. Merged by CDR3 protein, the rows form single entries marked with the most common genes and DNA. The sample table lists some 190,000 distinct CDR3 sequences, roughly 11% of them with a count of one. The ten most abundant clones make up under 15% of the sample.

The treatment or condition label, read with the paper, signifies: allogeneic hematopoietic cell transplantation with graft depleted of TCRalphabeta T cells and CD19 B cells. The transplant recipients were children given TCRalphabeta/CD19-depleted allogeneic hematopoietic cell grafts. Study-wide conclusions, independent of this receptor: In some patients, high TCRbeta diversity at day 60 was attributed to recipient T cells and intrathymic progenitors that had survived conditioning. The frequencies of hyperexpanded clones fell over the following months, and after one year, T-cell counts and TCRbeta diversity were mostly attributed to newly produced T cells. The apparently early recovery of alphabetaT-cell counts about two months after transplant reportedly depended on only several hundred rapidly expanded clones that came from non-depleted graft cells.

This material consisted of PBMCs, taken before TCRalphabeta/CD19-depleted stem cell transplant. This receptor was taken from a boy younger than 10 with acute myeloid leukemia, due to receive a stem cell transplant. The rearranged segments are TRBV20-1 and TRBJ2-7; the D segment could be TRBD1, given 6 matching bases. CDR3 protein: CSASRRGGEQYV. The nucleotides are TGCAGTGCTAGCCGACGAGGGGGCGAGCAGTACGTC.